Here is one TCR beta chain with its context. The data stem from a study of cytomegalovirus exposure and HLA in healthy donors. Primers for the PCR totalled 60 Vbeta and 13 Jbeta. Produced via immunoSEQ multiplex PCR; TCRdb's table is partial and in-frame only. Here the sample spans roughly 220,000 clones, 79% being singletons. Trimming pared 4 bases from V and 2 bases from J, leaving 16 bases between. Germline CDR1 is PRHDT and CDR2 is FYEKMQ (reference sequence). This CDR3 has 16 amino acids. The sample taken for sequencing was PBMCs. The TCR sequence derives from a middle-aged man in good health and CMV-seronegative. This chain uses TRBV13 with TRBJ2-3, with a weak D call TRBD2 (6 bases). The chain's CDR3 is CASSSRGVTLTDTQYF. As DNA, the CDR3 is TGTGCCAGCAGCTCCCGCGGGGTGACTCTCACAGATACGCAGTATTTT.